The present entry profiles one TCR beta chain with its context. This specimen belongs to a study of CD8 T cells in Susac syndrome. Trimming took 7 bases from V and 4 from J, leaving 14 bases between them. The CDR3 is 14 residues long. Reverse transcription used about 0.45 to 1 ug RNA and random hexamers. By means of immunoSEQ multiplex PCR, TCR beta CDR3 spanning 54 Vbeta and 13 Jbeta underwent amplification. TCRdb passed the immunoSEQ multiplex PCR reads through MiXCR, listing each CDR3 protein once. The data show about 81,000 distinct CDR3 sequences, 94% seen once. The sequencing sample was made of CD8+ T cells from PBMCs. This rearrangement joins TRBV12-3 or TRBV12-4 to TRBJ1-5; TRBD1 might be the D (6 bases). The TCR originated in a human donor with Susac syndrome. CDR3 loop: CASTWGRGNQPQHF. The CDR3 DNA follows: TGTGCCAGCACCTGGGGCAGGGGTAATCAGCCCCAGCATTTT.